This record looks at one T cell receptor (beta chain) sequence and its context. Its specificity is not known. The data were obtained in a study of blood T cells in healthy people across ages. Healthy individuals of Caucasian origin from Russia, aged about 6 to 95, served as donors. A second PCR of 7 to 11 cycles used a sample-barcoded 5' primer and a J-beta primer mix. Each CDR3 protein is one row after TCRdb ran MiXCR on the 5' RACE reads. The sample comprises hundreds of thousands of distinct CDR3 sequences, about 25% of which are singletons, and just under 9.5% rests with the top ten. Study-level findings and limits: Older individuals had lower TCR beta diversity per million T cells (the decline was roughly linear).

The data also belong to a second study, concerning T cells of mothers and their children. As reported in that work: In each mother, TCR beta CDR3 reads exceeded 9 million; in each child, they numbered a few million.

The sample comprised blood. The sequence was obtained from a boy younger than 18 in good health.

CDR3 in DNA: TGTGCCAGCCTCCCAGGGTTAGCCCCCCGTGATGATGGCTACACCTTC. Protein sequence: CASLPGLAPRDDGYTF. The V call is TRBV28, the J call TRBJ1-2, with D possibly matching TRBD1 (5 bases). This CDR3 has 16 amino acids. The germline V gene encodes CDR1 MDHEN and CDR2 SYDVKM. V was clipped by 8 bases and J by 6 bases, with 25 bases between them.